Presented here are 7 T cell receptor beta chains from one specimen sequenced in a study of T cell repertoires in cytomegalovirus infection. Antigens for these TCRs are unknown. TCRdb independently ran MiXCR on the reads; one entry per CDR3 protein. The sample consists of fewer than 1,000,000 distinct CDR3 sequences, approximately 32% of them appearing once. The specimen was cultured CD8+ T cells from PBMCs, collected from culture after CMV antigen stimulation. These receptor sequences come from a human donor in good health (CMV status not recorded). Some clones in this sample may be carry-over from other donors' samples.

The rearrangement links TRBV28 to TRBJ2-5; TRBD1 matches at 10 bases. From germline, CDR1 is MDHEN and CDR2 SYDVKM. The CDR3 consists of 15 residues. V trimming: 3 bases; J trimming: 5 bases; junction bases outside the gene matches: 6. In DNA form, the CDR3 reads TGTGCCAGCAGTTTTGCGGACAGGGGGATGGAGACCCAGTACTTC. This translates into CASSFADRGMETQYF. The full variable domain, completed using reference TRBV28 and TRBJ2-5, is DVKVTQSSRYLVKRTGEKVFLECVQDMDHENMFWYRQDPGLGLRLIYFSYDVKMKEKGDIPEGYSVSREKKERFSLILESASTNQTSMYLCASSFADRGMETQYFGPGTRLLVL.

This clonotype appeared a few times. V and J are TRBV7-7 and TRBJ2-5, with D perhaps TRBD2 (6 bases). The V gene's germline CDR1 is SSHAT and CDR2 FNYEAQ (reference sequence). The CDR3 runs 15 residues. In DNA form, the CDR3 reads TGTGCTAGTAATCCCGGGACTTTCGAGCGGGAGACCCAGTACTTC. It encodes CASNPGTFERETQYF.

J is TRBJ1-2 and V is TRBV29-1; D gene unclear. The CDR3 loop spans 14 amino acids. The V gene's germline CDR1 is SQVTM and CDR2 ANQGSEA. Trimming cost V 2 bases and J 2 bases, with 12 bases left between them. DNA of the CDR3: TGCAGCGTTGAACATTCGCCGGGGAACTATGGCTACACCTTC. Its translation: CSVEHSPGNYGYTF.

The chain has TRBV6-2 or TRBV6-3 and TRBJ2-1; 7 nucleotides align to TRBD1. There are 17 residues in the CDR3. V was clipped by 5 bases and J by 3 bases; unmatched bases: 13. In germline, CDR1 is MNHEY, CDR2 SVGEGT. The CDR3 is CASSNPRVGGGYNEQFF. Written as DNA, the CDR3 is TGTGCCAGCAGTAACCCTCGAGTAGGGGGCGGCTACAATGAGCAGTTCTTC.

This clonotype has more than one count but fewer than ten. The chain carries TRBV6-5 and TRBJ2-5, with D perhaps matching TRBD2 (7 bases). CDR1 and CDR2 (germline): MNHEY, SVGAGI. V lost 3 bases, J lost 5 bases, and 13 bases lay in between. This CDR3 comprises 14 residues. In DNA, the CDR3 is TGTGCCAGCAGTTATGGGGGGGCGGTGGAGACCCAGTACTTC. Residues: CASSYGGAVETQYF.

This clonotype appeared a few times. This CDR3 is CSVTGEEDYGYTF. The CDR3 bases are TGCAGCGTTACAGGGGAAGAGGACTATGGCTACACCTTC. V and J are TRBV29-1 and TRBJ1-2, with 7 bases matching TRBD1. The CDR3 is 13 amino acids. Unmatched junction bases numbered 6, after V lost 5 bases and J lost 3 bases. CDR1 SQVTM and CDR2 ANQGSEA come from the germline V gene. Variable domain in full (rest from reference TRBV29-1 and TRBJ1-2): SAVISQKPSRDICQRGTSLTIQCQVDSQVTMMFWYRQQPGQSLTLIATANQGSEATYESGFVIDKFPISRPNLTFSTLTVSNMSPEDSSIYLCSVTGEEDYGYTFGSGTRLTVV.

The gene calls are TRBV6-2 or TRBV6-3 and TRBJ2-2; unclear D gene. Trimming removed 6 bases from V and 5 bases from J, with 16 bases in between. The CDR3 is 15 residues long. Germline V gene sequence: CDR1 MNHEY, CDR2 SVGEGT. In DNA form, the CDR3 reads TGTGCCAGCAGCAGTGGCACATCAGTTACCGGGGAGCTGTTTTTT. Its translation: CASSSGTSVTGELFF.